What follows are 8 T cell receptor beta chains derived from one specimen sequenced in a study of cytomegalovirus exposure and HLA in healthy donors. Primers included in the PCR were 60 Vbeta and 13 Jbeta primers. TCRdb's copy holds only in-frame clones and misses some; the assay was immunoSEQ multiplex PCR. Altogether 150,000 to 200,000 clones are present, roughly four fifths being singletons, with the ten largest covering approximately 2.4%. Sample: PBMCs. The source is a female donor in good health and CMV-seronegative.

This clone was seen once. The chain recombines TRBV7-9 with TRBJ2-1, with 13 bases matching TRBD2. Losses at the gene ends were 7 bases for V and 5 bases for J; bases not matched to a gene: 11. The CDR3 consists of 17 residues. Germline-derived CDR1 and CDR2 are SEHNR and FQNEAQ (reference sequence). The CDR3 is CASMTSGGPRVDNEQFF. CDR3 nucleotides: TGTGCCAGCATGACTAGCGGGGGGCCAAGGGTGGACAATGAGCAGTTCTTC.

CDR3: CASSARFRAGDSSGNTIYF. The CDR3 region has the DNA TGTGCCAGCAGCGCCCGGTTTAGGGCAGGGGATAGCTCTGGAAACACCATATATTTT. The rearrangement joins TRBV7-2 to TRBJ1-3, with D perhaps matching TRBD1 (6 bases). The V end was cut by 5 bases, the J end by 0 bases, with 23 bases between. Germline assignment: CDR1 SGHTA and CDR2 FQGNSA. The CDR3 sequence is 19 residues long.

The table lists this clone with a count of one. V is TRBV19 and J is TRBJ2-5; TRBD1 aligns across 9 bases. The V segment lost 8 bases and the J segment 2 bases; nucleotides outside the gene matches: 9. Germline V gene data show CDR1 as LNHDA and CDR2 as SQIVND (reference sequence). The CDR3 is 15 amino acids. CDR3 region: CASQDRGGGQETQYF. The CDR3 DNA reads TGTGCCAGTCAGGACAGGGGCGGAGGTCAAGAGACCCAGTACTTC.

The chain joins TRBV18 to TRBJ1-3; 7 nucleotides align to TRBD1. The CDR3 has 16 amino acids. Unmatched junction bases numbered 3, after V lost 0 bases and J lost 1 base. CDR1 is KGHSH and CDR2 is LQKENI in the germline V gene. CDR3 DNA: TGTGCCAGCTCACCACCGAGACAGGGATCTGGAAACACCATATATTTT. This translates into CASSPPRQGSGNTIYF.

This sequence joins TRBV6-5 and TRBJ2-2; 12 bases align to TRBD2. Unmatched junction bases numbered 4, after V lost 6 bases and J lost 5 bases. CDR1 is MNHEY, CDR2 SVGAGI, per germline. This CDR3 has 15 residues. This CDR3 is CASSSSGRGTGELFF. In DNA form, the CDR3 reads TGTGCCAGCAGCTCTAGCGGGAGGGGGACCGGGGAGCTGTTTTTT.

There are a few counts of this clone. The chain links TRBV6-6 to TRBJ1-6, with D possibly TRBD1 on 5 matching bases. This CDR3 spans 12 amino acids. Germline V CDR1 and CDR2: MNHNY, SVGAGI (reference sequence). Trimming shortened V by 6 bases and J by 12 bases, and 12 bases separated the two germline ends. CDR3 nucleotide sequence: TGTGCCAGCAGAGATCAGGGAATACCCCTCCACTTT. Protein product: CASRDQGIPLHF.

The V and J genes are TRBV7-2 and TRBJ1-1; 9 bases are shared with TRBD1. Trimming cost V 2 bases and J 4 bases; bases outside gene matches: 2. Germline V lookup: CDR1 SGHTA, CDR2 FQGNSA. The CDR3 spans 14 residues. CDR3 DNA: TGTGCCAGCAGCTTAAGACAGGGGGGCACTGAAGCTTTCTTT. As protein: CASSLRQGGTEAFF.

V usage is TRBV7-2 and J usage is TRBJ2-7, with 7 bases aligning to TRBD1. Germline-derived CDR1 and CDR2 are SGHTA and FQGNSA. The J segment lost 1 base and the V segment lost 4 bases, leaving 7 bases of the junction unmatched. CDR3 size: 15 residues. CDR3 protein: CASSSYGTESYEQYF. DNA of the CDR3: TGTGCCAGCAGCTCCTACGGGACAGAGTCCTACGAGCAGTACTTC.